This is a list of T cell receptor beta chains from one sample in a study of shared clonotypes between healthy human individuals. Profiled with immunoSEQ multiplex PCR; TCRdb holds only in-frame clones, not every one. The sample carries millions of clones, approximately 92% recorded once. The sample was naive CD4+ T cells sorted from blood. Receptors were obtained from a man younger than 35 in good health. CDR3s include the opening cysteine and the closing phenylalanine or tryptophan. The D gene is left open where the match is weak. Size is omitted from some rows. Given values are once, few, many or a class for expanded clones.

V gene,clone size,D gene,J gene,CDR3 protein,CDR3 DNA
TRBV5-1,.,.,TRBJ1-1,CASSPSDRNTEAFF,TGCGCCAGCAGTCCATCGGACAGAAACACTGAAGCTTTCTTT
TRBV10-2,.,.,TRBJ1-3,CASSPQNSGNTIYF,TGCGCCAGCAGCCCGCAGAACTCTGGAAACACCATATATTTT
TRBV2,.,.,TRBJ2-5,CASSEDAKRETQYF,TGTGCCAGCAGTGAAGATGCTAAACGGGAGACCCAGTACTTC
TRBV5-1,.,.,TRBJ2-6,CASSLEGAPGANVLTF,TGCGCCAGCAGCTTGGAGGGCGCTCCTGGGGCCAACGTCCTGACTTTC
TRBV7-2,.,TRBD2,TRBJ2-5,CASSLGLAGVETQYF,TGTGCCAGCAGTCTGGGACTAGCGGGAGTCGAGACCCAGTACTTC
TRBV19,.,TRBD1,TRBJ2-7,CASSFGQGRNEQYF,TGTGCCAGTAGTTTTGGACAGGGACGGAACGAGCAGTACTTC
TRBV13,.,TRBD2,TRBJ2-3,CASSLGLAGGPGFTDTQYF,TGTGCCAGCAGCTTGGGACTAGCGGGGGGGCCGGGTTTCACAGATACGCAGTATTTT
TRBV5-4,.,TRBD1,TRBJ1-6,CASSPGQYLNSPLHF,TGTGCCAGCAGCCCGGGACAGTACCTTAATTCACCCCTCCACTTT
TRBV11-2,.,.,TRBJ1-4,CASSLGGAEKLFF,TGTGCCAGCAGCTTAGGGGGGGCGGAAAAACTGTTTTTT
TRBV15,.,TRBD2,TRBJ2-7,CATSAHLAGAGYEQYF,TGTGCCACCAGCGCCCACCTAGCGGGAGCTGGCTACGAGCAGTACTTC
TRBV27,.,TRBD1,TRBJ1-2,CASSFGQGFGYTF,TGTGCCAGCAGTTTCGGACAGGGTTTTGGCTACACCTTC
TRBV27,.,.,TRBJ2-2,CASSWGRGDGELFF,TGTGCCAGCAGTTGGGGACGCGGGGACGGGGAGCTGTTTTTT
TRBV2,.,.,TRBJ1-5,CASSEPGNQPQHF,TGTGCCAGCAGTGAACCAGGGAATCAGCCCCAGCATTTT
TRBV25-1,.,.,TRBJ2-7,CASSAKGGDSYEQYF,TGTGCCAGCAGTGCCAAGGGCGGAGATTCCTACGAGCAGTACTTC
TRBV4-1,.,.,TRBJ2-2,CASSSNVGVTGELFF,TGCGCCAGCAGCTCAAACGTAGGGGTCACCGGGGAGCTGTTTTTT
TRBV11-2,.,TRBD1,TRBJ1-2,CASSRTGGFDYGYTF,TGTGCCAGCAGCCGGACAGGGGGCTTTGACTATGGCTACACCTTC
TRBV6-6,.,TRBD2,TRBJ2-7,CASSMGLAGLEEQYF,TGTGCCAGCAGTATGGGACTAGCGGGGCTTGAAGAGCAGTACTTC
TRBV7-2,.,TRBD1,TRBJ1-5,CASSLMTGMGQPQHF,TGTGCCAGCAGCTTGATGACAGGGATGGGTCAGCCCCAGCATTTT
TRBV10-3,.,TRBD2,TRBJ2-7,CAIKAGTSGFTYEQYF,TGTGCCATCAAAGCCGGGACTAGCGGATTTACCTACGAGCAGTACTTC
TRBV30,.,.,TRBJ1-6,CAWSATSNSPLHF,TGTGCCTGGAGTGCGACTTCTAATTCACCCCTCCACTTT
TRBV4-1,.,TRBD2,TRBJ2-1,CASSPWTSNEQFF,TGCGCCAGCAGCCCCTGGACTAGCAATGAGCAGTTCTTC
TRBV5-6,.,.,TRBJ2-3,CASSLTDTQYF,TGTGCCAGCAGCTTGACTGATACGCAGTATTTT
TRBV6-1,.,.,TRBJ1-1,CASSEERYNEAFF,TGTGCCAGCAGTGAAGAAAGGTATAATGAAGCTTTCTTT
TRBV27,once,TRBD1,TRBJ1-1,CASSSGQVSLEAFF,TGTGCCAGCAGTTCCGGACAGGTATCTCTTGAAGCTTTCTTT
TRBV30,.,.,TRBJ2-1,CAWAGRGEQFF,TGTGCCTGGGCGGGCCGGGGTGAGCAGTTCTTC